The present TCR beta chain was sequenced within a study of T cell clusters in autoimmune cytopenias. This clonotype is medium-sized (0.01 to 0.1%) by frequency. Each sample's input was about 250 ng genomic DNA, 38,000 or so genome equivalents. The germline CDR1 and CDR2 sequences are GTSNPN and SVGIG (reference sequence). The CDR3 runs to 14 residues. TRB was amplified by touch-down multiplex PCR, primer pools A and B combined. TCRdb reanalyzed the multiplex PCR reads, giving one entry per CDR3 protein sequence and no DNA. The sample features thousands of distinct CDR3 sequences, with 20% to 25% in its top ten.

This receptor was taken from a human donor with an autoimmune cytopenia or autoimmune hepatitis (not recorded which). The gene calls are TRBV30 and TRBJ2-7; the TRBD1 assignment by TCRdb is unverifiable without DNA. The sample consisted of peripheral blood. CDR3 sequence: CAWKISGYSYEQYF.